The entry below gives a single T cell receptor (beta chain) sequence along with its context. Its antigen is currently not known. Compared with germline, one end of the junction differs, possibly owing to a read error. The TCR beta CDR3 regions were amplified from the RNA transcripts. For the first round of RT-PCR on the TCR CDR3, the HTBI primer set was used together with the Qiagen OneStep RT-PCR kit. The libraries were constructed in a second round of multiplex PCR and then size-selected and purified. The libraries were sequenced on an Illumina HiSeq2000 using paired-end 100 bp reads. In the source study's methods: SOAPnuke was used to process the raw data, removing reads that contained adapters or uncalled bases, had a mean Phred below 15, or lacked an exact match to the constant primer or identifier. COPE v1.2.5 was used to merge the high-quality paired reads, and each unique nucleotide sequence was defined as a clonotype. Clonotypes were aligned to IMGT TRBV, TRBD and TRBJ reference segments using MiTCR v1.1. Only V-J combinations with frequency above 0.0001, covering 99% to 99.2% of repertoires, were analysed. A TCS score was defined as the ratio of F50 (clonal expansion) to E x V (chaos), with BLOSUM62-based TCRdist applied between CDR3 peptides within each V-J. Welch's t-statistics and random forest reduced roughly 540 V-J features to roughly 13, which were used in a naive Bayes classifier (R e1071). The raw public data were reprocessed by TCRdb itself: fastp quality trimming at Q25, MiXCR clonotype calling, in-frame beta chains only. Each CDR3 protein appears once, grouped with its most common genes and DNA. What appears here as the V and J calls and clone size reflects TCRdb's work, not the paper's. The sample data list a few hundred thousand distinct CDR3 sequences, and approximately 14% of these were observed just once. The biggest ten clones account for roughly 15% of the sample.

The CDR3 holds 14 amino acids from the cysteine to the phenylalanine. Only the CDR3 portion is preserved as DNA: 42 bases, with reading frame beginning at the first base. CDR1 and CDR2, per the germline V gene, are MDHEN and SYDVKM. This record comes from a study of T cells in Graves' hyperthyroidism and ophthalmopathy (dated by TCRdb to between 2018 and 2021). Turning to the overall study: Peripheral blood was collected at initial diagnosis, before any treatment. TCR V-J signatures able to tell the groups apart were searched for in a discovery cohort of approximately 95 patients, of whom fewer than 45 had Graves' ophthalmopathy and 57 had stable Graves' hyperthyroidism. Thyroid tissue and blood T-cell repertoires from roughly six Graves' hyperthyroidism patients were also compared in the study. Prospective prediction of ophthalmopathy was tested in an independent validation cohort consisting of some 18 hyperthyroidism patients and 15 to 17 patients who later progressed to ophthalmopathy. The roughly 91 discovery patients were randomly divided into training and test sets at a 7:3 ratio. TCR Vbeta CDR3 sequencing of 140 or so peripheral blood samples (over 40 ophthalmopathy, 75 hyperthyroidism and approximately 17 progressor patients) is reported in the paper. After sampling, hyperthyroidism patients received methimazole starting at 30 mg daily, and ophthalmopathy patients received high-dose intravenous methylprednisolone. Here is what the overall study found, with its caveats: Most expanded thyroid clonotypes (frequency above 0.001) were also detected in blood, a finding suggesting that blood repertoires may reflect thyroid immune responses. No statistical method was used to set the sample size in advance, and investigators knew the group allocation. In validation, the model predicted progression to ophthalmopathy a median of about 6.8 months before onset, with about 70% sensitivity and almost 75% specificity. A model built on a 13 V-J signature distinguished ophthalmopathy from stable hyperthyroidism, reaching about 88% sensitivity and approximately 81% specificity in cross-validation and 80%/75% in testing.

Graves' hyperthyroidism was defined as stable when no progression to ophthalmopathy occurred over 18 months of follow-up. Hyperthyroidism patients were newly diagnosed, with disease duration under 2 months, and aged 18 to 65 years. Any patient with an uncontrolled infection, another autoimmune disease, pregnancy or lactation was excluded. Diagnoses were based on clinical symptoms, serum thyroxine and TRAb, thyroid ultrasound and orbital computed tomography. Ficoll-Paque density gradient centrifugation was used to isolate PBMCs from 9.5 to 10 ml of fresh peripheral blood. Total RNA was extracted using Trizol reagent, and RNA quality was assessed on an Agilent 2100 Bioanalyzer.

Sequencing used blood. This receptor chain uses TRBV28 and TRBJ2-2; the D gene cannot be resolved reliably. The source of this sequence is a young woman with Graves' hyperthyroidism. The CDR3 has the sequence CAGSFGLGAGELFF. The bases are TGTGCCGGCAGTTTTGGCCTAGGAGCCGGGGAGCTGTTTTTT.